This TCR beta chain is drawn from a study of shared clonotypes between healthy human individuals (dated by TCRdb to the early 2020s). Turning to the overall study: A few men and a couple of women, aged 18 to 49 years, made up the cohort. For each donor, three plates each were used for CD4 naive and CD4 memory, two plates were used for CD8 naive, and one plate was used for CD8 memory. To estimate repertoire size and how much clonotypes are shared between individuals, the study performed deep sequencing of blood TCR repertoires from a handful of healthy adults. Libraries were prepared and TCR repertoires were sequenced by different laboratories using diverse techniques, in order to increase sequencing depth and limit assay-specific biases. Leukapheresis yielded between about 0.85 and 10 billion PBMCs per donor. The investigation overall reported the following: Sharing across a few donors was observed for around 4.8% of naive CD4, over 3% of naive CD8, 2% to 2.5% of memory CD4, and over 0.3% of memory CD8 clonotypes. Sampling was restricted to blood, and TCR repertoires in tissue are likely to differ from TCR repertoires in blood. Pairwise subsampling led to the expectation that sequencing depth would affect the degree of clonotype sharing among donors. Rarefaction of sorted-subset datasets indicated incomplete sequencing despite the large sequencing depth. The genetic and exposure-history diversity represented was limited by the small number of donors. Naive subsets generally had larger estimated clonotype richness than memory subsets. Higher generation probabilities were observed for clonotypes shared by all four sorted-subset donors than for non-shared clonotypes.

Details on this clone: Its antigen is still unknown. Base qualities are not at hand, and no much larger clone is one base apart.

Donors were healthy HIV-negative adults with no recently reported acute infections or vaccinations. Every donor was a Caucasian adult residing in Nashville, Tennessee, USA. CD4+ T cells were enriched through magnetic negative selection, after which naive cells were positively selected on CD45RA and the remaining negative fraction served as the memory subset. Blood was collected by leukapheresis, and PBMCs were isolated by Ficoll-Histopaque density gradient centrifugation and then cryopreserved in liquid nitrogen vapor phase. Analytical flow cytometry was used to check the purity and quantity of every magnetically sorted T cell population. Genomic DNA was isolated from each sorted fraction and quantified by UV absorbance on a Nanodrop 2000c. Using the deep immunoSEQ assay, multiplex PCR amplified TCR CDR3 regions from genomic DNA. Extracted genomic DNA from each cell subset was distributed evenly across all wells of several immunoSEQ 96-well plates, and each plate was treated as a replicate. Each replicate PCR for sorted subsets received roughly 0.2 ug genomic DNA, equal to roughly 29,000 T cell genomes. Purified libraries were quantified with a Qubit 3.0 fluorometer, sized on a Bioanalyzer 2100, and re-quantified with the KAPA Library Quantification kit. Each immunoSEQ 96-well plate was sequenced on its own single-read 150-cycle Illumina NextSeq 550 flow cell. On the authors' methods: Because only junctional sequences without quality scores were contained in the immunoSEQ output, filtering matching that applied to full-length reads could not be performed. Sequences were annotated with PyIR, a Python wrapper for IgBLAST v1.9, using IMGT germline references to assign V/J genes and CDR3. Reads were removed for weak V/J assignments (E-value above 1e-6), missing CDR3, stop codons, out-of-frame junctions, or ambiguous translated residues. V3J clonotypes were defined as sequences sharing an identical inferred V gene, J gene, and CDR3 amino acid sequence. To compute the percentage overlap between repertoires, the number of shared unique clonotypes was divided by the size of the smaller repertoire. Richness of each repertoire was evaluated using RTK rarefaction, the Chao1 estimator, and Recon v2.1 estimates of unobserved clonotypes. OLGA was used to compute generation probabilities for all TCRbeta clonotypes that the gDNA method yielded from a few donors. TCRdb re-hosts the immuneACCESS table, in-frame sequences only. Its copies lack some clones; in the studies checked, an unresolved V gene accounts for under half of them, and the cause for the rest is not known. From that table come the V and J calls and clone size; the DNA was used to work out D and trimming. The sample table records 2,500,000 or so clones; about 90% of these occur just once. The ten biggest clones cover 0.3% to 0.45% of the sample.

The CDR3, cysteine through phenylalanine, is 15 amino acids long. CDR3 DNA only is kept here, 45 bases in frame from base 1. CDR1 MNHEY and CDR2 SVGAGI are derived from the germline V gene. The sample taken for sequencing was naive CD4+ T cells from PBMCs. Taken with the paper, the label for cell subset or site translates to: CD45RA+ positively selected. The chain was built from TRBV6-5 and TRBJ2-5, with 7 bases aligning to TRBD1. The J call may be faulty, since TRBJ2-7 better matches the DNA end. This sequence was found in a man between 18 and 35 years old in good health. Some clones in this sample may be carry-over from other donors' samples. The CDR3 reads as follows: CASRLRDSRGYEQYF. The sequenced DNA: TGTGCCAGCAGGTTGAGGGACAGCCGGGGTTACGAGCAGTACTTC.